This T cell receptor (beta chain) was captured in a study of regulatory T cells in long-lasting Graves disease. J gave up 4 bases and V 3 bases, and 12 bases lay outside the gene matches. Germline CDR1 ENHRY, CDR2 SYGVKD. The CDR3 length is 17 residues. This clonotype was observed a handful of times. Sequencing libraries for TCR beta were prepared with iRepertoire HTBI primers and Arm-PCR of CDR3 regions. TCRdb redid the calling of the multiplex PCR reads with MiXCR, one entry per CDR3 protein. The sample holds hundreds of thousands of distinct CDR3 sequences, over 15% seen once. Stated time point: newly diagnosed GD, antithyroid drugs for less than 3 months. From RNA extracted from PBMCs, the TCR library was made. The same specimen was also included in a second study, on T cells in Graves' hyperthyroidism and ophthalmopathy.

The material was peripheral blood mononuclear cells (PBMCs), obtained at new diagnosis, from a patient treated with antithyroid drugs. The sequence came from a woman aged 25 to 39 with Graves disease. The chain uses TRBV10-3 and TRBJ2-3; TRBD2 aligns across 8 bases. For the CDR3, the DNA is TGTGCCATCAGTGAACCACCGGGGGGGGGCGATGCAGATACGCAGTATTTT. Its protein product is CAISEPPGGGDADTQYF.